This record covers a single T cell receptor (beta chain). What this receptor recognizes is not known. No much larger clone exists at a distance of one base, and base qualities are not known. CD8 naive samples were obtained by positive selection for CCR7 among CD45RO-negative cells, yielding a CD45RA+CCR7+ population from which TemRA cells were excluded. The donors were healthy, HIV-negative adults who had no recently reported acute infections or vaccinations. Only Caucasian adults living in Nashville, Tennessee, USA were represented among the donors. Blood was obtained by leukapheresis, after which PBMCs were separated by Ficoll-Histopaque density gradient centrifugation and cryopreserved in liquid nitrogen vapor phase. Analytical flow cytometry was used to check the purity and quantity of each magnetically sorted T cell population. Genomic DNA was isolated from every sorted fraction and measured by UV absorbance on a Nanodrop 2000c.

TCR CDR3 regions were amplified from genomic DNA by multiplex PCR using the deep immunoSEQ assay. Extracted genomic DNA from each cell subset was spread evenly across all wells of several immunoSEQ 96-well plates, with each plate serving as a replicate. Each replicate PCR for sorted subsets received 200 ng genomic DNA, equal to tens of thousands of T cell genomes. Purified libraries were quantified with a Qubit 3.0 fluorometer, sized on a Bioanalyzer 2100, and re-quantified with the KAPA Library Quantification kit. Every immunoSEQ 96-well plate was sequenced on a dedicated single-read 150-cycle Illumina NextSeq 550 flow cell. The authors' analysis ran thus. The immunoSEQ output contained only junctional sequences without quality scores, so filtering could not match that applied to full-length reads. To assign V/J genes and CDR3, sequences were annotated against IMGT germline references using PyIR, a Python wrapper for IgBLAST v1.9. Reads were removed for weak V/J assignments (E-value above 1e-6), missing CDR3, stop codons, out-of-frame junctions, or ambiguous translated residues. V3J clonotypes were defined by identical inferred V gene, J gene, and CDR3 amino acid sequence. To compute the percentage overlap between repertoires, the number of shared unique clonotypes was divided by the size of the smaller repertoire. Richness of each repertoire was evaluated using RTK rarefaction, the Chao1 estimator, and Recon v2.1 estimates of unobserved clonotypes. For all TCRbeta clonotypes obtained by the gDNA method from a few donors, generation probabilities were computed with OLGA. What TCRdb holds here is the immuneACCESS table cut down to in-frame rearrangements. Part of the clones is not present; checked against another copy, under half of the missing clones reflect an unresolved V gene, and the others are unexplained. V, J and clone size derive from that table, while D and trimming were established from the DNA sequence. This sample holds hundreds of thousands of clones; around 95% were observed only once. The ten biggest clones cover about 0.11% of the sample.

The sample belongs to a study of shared clonotypes between healthy human individuals (dated by TCRdb to the early 2020s). Concerning the study at large: The cohort comprised a couple of women and a few men aged 18 to 49 years. Libraries were prepared and TCR repertoires were sequenced by different laboratories using diverse techniques, in order to increase sequencing depth and limit assay-specific biases. The study deeply sequenced blood TCR repertoires of 5 or 6 healthy adults to estimate repertoire size and the extent of clonotype sharing between individuals. Leukapheresis yielded between about 0.94 and 9 billion PBMCs per donor. For each donor, CD4 naive and CD4 memory were each run on three plates, CD8 naive on two plates, and CD8 memory on one plate.

The germline V gene specifies MDHEN as CDR1 and SYDVKM as CDR2. From the cysteine up to the phenylalanine, the CDR3 has a length of 11 residues. The kept DNA is CDR3 alone, 33 bases in frame from the first base. V gives up 8 bases and J gives up 5 bases, and the segment between their germline ends measures 10 bases. Findings and caveats that apply to the study as a whole: Only blood was sampled, and tissue TCR repertoires likely differ from those in blood. Naive subsets generally had larger estimated clonotype richness than memory subsets did. Rarefaction of sorted-subset datasets indicated incomplete sequencing despite the large sequencing depth. The small number of donors limited the genetic and exposure-history diversity represented. About 4.5% of naive CD4, 3.5% of naive CD8, around 2.3% of memory CD4, and more than 0.35% of memory CD8 clonotypes were shared across four donors. Compared with non-shared clonotypes, clonotypes shared by all four sorted-subset donors had higher generation probabilities. Based on pairwise subsampling, the degree of clonotype sharing among donors was expected to be affected by sequencing depth.

Recombination linked TRBV28 to TRBJ2-7; possibly the D gene is TRBD2, per 5 matching bases. The receptor comes from a woman in her thirties in good health. Sequenced material: naive CD8+ T cells sorted from blood. The cell subset or site label, as the study defines it: CD45RA+CCR7+. The CDR3: CASHGGNEQYF. DNA sequence: TGTGCCAGCCACGGAGGCAACGAGCAGTACTTC.